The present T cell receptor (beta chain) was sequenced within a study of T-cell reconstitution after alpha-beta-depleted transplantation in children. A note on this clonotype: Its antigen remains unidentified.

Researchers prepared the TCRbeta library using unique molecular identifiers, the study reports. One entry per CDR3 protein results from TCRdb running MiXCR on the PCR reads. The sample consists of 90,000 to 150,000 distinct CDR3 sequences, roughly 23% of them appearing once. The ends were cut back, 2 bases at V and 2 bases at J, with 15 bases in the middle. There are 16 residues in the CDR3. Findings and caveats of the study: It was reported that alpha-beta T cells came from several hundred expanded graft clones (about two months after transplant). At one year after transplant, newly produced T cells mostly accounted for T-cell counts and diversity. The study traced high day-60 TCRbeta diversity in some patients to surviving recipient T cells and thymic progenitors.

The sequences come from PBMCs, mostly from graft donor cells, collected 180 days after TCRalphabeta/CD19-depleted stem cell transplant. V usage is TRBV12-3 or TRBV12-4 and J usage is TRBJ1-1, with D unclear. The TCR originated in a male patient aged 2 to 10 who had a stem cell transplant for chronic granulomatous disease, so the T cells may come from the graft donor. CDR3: CASSLWPREGNTEAFF. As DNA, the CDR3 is TGTGCCAGCAGTTTATGGCCCCGTGAGGGAAACACTGAAGCTTTCTTT.